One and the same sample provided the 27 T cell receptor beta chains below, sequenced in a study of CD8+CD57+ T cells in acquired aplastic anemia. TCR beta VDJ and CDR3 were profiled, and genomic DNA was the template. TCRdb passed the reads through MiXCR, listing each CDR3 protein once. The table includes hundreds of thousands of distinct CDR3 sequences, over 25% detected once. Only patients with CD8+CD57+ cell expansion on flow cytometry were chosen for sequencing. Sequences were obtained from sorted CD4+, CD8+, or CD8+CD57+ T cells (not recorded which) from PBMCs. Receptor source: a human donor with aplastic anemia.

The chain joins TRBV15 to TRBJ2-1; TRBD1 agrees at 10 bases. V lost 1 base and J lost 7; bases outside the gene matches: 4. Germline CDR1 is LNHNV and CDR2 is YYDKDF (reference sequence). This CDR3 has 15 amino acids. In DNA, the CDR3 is TGTGCCACCAGCAGAGTAGGACAGGGGGAAAATGAGCAGTTCTTC. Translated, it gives CATSRVGQGENEQFF. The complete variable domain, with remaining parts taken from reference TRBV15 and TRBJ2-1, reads DAMVIQNPRYQVTQFGKPVTLSCSQTLNHNVMYWYQQKSSQAPKLLFHYYDKDFNNEADTPDNFQSRRPNTSFCFLDIRSPGLGDTAMYLCATSRVGQGENEQFFGPGTRLTVL.

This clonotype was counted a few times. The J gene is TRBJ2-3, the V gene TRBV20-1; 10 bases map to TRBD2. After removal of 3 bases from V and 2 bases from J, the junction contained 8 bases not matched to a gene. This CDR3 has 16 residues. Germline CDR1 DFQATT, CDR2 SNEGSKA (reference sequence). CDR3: CSASEVAGGPTDTQYF. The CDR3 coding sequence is TGCAGTGCTAGCGAGGTAGCGGGGGGCCCCACAGATACGCAGTATTTT.

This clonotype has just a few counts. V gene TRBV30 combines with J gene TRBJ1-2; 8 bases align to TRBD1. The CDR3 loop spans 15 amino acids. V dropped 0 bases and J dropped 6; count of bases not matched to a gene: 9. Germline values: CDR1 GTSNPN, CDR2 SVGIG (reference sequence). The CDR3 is CAWSVGVRGHHGYTF. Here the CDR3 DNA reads TGTGCCTGGAGTGTAGGCGTCAGGGGGCATCATGGCTACACCTTC.

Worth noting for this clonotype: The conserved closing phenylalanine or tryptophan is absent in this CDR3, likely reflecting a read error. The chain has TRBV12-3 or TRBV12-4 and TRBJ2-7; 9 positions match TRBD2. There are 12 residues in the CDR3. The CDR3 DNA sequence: TGTGCCAGCAGTCTAGCGGGGTATGGGCAGTACCTC. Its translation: CASSLAGYGQYL.

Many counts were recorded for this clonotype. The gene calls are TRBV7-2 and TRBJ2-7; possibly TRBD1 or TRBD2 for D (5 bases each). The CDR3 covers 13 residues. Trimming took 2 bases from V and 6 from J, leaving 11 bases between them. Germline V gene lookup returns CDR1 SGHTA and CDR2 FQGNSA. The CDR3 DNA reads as TGTGCCAGCAGCTTATCCGGGACGAGCGAGCAGTACTTC. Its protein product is CASSLSGTSEQYF.

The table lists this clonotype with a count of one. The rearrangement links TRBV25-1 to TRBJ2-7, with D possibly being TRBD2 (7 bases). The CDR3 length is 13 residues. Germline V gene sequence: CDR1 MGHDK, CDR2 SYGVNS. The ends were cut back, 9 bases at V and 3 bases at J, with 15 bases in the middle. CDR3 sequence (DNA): TGTGCCAGGAGCGGGACAACAGACTACGAGCAGTACTTC. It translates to CARSGTTDYEQYF.

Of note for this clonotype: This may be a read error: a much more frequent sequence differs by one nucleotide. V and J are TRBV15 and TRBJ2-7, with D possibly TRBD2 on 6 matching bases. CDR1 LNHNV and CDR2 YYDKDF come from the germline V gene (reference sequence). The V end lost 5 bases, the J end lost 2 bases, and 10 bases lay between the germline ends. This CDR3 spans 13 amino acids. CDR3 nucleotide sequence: TGTGCCACCAGCTCGGCGGGAACCTACGAGCAGTACTTC. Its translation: CATSSAGTYEQYF.

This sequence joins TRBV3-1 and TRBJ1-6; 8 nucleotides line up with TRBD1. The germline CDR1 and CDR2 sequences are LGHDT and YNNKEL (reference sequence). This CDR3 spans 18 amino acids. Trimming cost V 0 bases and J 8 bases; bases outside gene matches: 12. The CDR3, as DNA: TGTGCCAGCAGCCAAGATCCGGGGACAGGTCCGGTTCATTCACCCCTCCACTTT. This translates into CASSQDPGTGPVHSPLHF. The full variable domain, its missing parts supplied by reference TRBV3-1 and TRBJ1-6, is DTAVSQTPKYLVTQMGNDKSIKCEQNLGHDTMYWYKQDSKKFLKIMFSYNNKELIINETVPNRFSPKSPDKAHLNLHINSLELGDSAVYFCASSQDPGTGPVHSPLHFGNGTRLTVT.

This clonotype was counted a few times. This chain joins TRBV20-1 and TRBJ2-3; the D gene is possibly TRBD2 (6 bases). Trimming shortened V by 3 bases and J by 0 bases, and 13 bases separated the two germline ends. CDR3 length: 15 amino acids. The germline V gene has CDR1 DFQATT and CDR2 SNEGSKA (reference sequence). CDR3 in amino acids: CSARLRESSTDTQYF. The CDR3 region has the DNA TGCAGTGCTAGGCTTCGGGAGAGTAGCACAGATACGCAGTATTTT.

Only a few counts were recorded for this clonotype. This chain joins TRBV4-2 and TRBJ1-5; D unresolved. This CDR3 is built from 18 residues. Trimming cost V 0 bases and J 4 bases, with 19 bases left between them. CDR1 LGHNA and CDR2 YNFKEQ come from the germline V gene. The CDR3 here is CASSQELSGSALNQPQHF. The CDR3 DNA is TGTGCCAGCAGCCAAGAACTGTCGGGCTCGGCGCTAAATCAGCCCCAGCATTTT.

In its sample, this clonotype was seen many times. The CDR3 DNA reads TGCGCCAGCAGCTTGGAGGCGCGCTCACCCCTCCACTTT. This codes for CASSLEARSPLHF. The chain employs TRBV5-1 and TRBJ1-6; D remains ambiguous. The CDR3 is 13 residues long. Per germline, CDR1 SGHRS and CDR2 YFSETQ. V was cut by 0 bases and J by 10 bases, with 8 bases left in between.

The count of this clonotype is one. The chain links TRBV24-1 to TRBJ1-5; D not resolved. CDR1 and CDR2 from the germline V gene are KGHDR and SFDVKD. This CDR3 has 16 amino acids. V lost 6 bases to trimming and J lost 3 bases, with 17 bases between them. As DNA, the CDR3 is TGTGCCACCAGTTCAGCCTGGACGGTGAACAATCAGCCCCAGCATTTT. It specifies CATSSAWTVNNQPQHF.

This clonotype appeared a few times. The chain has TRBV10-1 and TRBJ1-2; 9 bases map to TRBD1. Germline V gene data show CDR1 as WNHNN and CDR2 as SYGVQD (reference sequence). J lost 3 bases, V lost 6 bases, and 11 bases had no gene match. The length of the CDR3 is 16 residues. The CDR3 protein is CASSNTHRDRDYGYTF. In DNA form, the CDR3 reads TGCGCCAGCAGCAACACACACCGGGACAGGGACTATGGCTACACCTTC.

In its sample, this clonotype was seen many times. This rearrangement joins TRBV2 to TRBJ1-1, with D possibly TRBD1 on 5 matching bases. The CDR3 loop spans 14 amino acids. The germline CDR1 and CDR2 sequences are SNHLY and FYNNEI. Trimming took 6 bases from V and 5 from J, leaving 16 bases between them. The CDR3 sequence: CASRKIRETTEAFF. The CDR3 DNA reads TGTGCCAGCAGGAAAATCAGGGAGACGACTGAAGCTTTCTTT.

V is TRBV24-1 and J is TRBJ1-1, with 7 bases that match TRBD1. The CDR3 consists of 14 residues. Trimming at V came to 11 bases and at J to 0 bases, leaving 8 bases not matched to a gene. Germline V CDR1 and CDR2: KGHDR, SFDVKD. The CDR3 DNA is TGTGCCATTCAAGAGACAGGGATGAACACTGAAGCTTTCTTT. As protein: CAIQETGMNTEAFF.

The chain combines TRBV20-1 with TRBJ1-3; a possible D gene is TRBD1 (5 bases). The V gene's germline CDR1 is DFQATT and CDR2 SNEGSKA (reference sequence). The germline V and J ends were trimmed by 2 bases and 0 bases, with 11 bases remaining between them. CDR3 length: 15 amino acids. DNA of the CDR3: TGCAGTGCTAGAAAACCAGGGTACTCTGGAAACACCATATATTTT. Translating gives CSARKPGYSGNTIYF.

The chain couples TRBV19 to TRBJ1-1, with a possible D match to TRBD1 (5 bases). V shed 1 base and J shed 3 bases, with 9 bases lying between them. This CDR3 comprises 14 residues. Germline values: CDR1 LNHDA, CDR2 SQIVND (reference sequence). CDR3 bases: TGTGCCAGTAGTATAGCGGGACGGGACACTGAAGCTTTCTTT. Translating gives CASSIAGRDTEAFF.

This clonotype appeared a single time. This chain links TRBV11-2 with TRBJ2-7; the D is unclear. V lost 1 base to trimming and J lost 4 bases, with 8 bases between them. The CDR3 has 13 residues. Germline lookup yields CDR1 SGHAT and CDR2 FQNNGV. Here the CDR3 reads CASSLGARYEQYF. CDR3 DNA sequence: TGTGCCAGCAGCTTAGGGGCAAGGTACGAGCAGTACTTC.

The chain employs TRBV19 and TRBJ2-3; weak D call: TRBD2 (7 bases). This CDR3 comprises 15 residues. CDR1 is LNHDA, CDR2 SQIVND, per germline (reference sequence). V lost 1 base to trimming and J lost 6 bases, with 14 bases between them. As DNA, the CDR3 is TGTGCCAGTAGTATAGGTCGGGGGGCGACGGATACGCAGTATTTT. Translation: CASSIGRGATDTQYF.

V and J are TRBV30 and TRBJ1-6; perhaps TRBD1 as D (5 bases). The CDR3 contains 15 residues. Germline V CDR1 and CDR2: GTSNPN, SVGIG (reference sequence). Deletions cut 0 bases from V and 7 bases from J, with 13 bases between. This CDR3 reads CAWSVVGTLNSPLHF. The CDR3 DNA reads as TGTGCCTGGAGTGTTGTGGGGACCCTAAATTCACCCCTCCACTTT.

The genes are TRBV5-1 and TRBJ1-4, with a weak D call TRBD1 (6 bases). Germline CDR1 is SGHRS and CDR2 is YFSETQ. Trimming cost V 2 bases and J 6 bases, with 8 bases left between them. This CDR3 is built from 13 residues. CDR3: CASSFGGDEKLFF. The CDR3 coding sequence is TGCGCCAGCAGCTTCGGGGGCGATGAAAAACTGTTTTTT.

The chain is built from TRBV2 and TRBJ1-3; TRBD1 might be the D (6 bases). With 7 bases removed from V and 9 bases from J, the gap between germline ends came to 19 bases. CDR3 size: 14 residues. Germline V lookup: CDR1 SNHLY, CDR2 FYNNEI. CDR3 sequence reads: CASTADWGGGTIYF. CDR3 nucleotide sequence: TGTGCCAGCACAGCGGATTGGGGAGGGGGCACCATATATTTT.

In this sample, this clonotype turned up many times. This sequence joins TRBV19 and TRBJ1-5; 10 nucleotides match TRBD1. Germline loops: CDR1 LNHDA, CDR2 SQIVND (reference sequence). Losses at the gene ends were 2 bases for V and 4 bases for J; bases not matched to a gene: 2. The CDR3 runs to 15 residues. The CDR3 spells CASSIRQGANQPQHF. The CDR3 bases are TGTGCCAGTAGTATAAGACAGGGGGCGAATCAGCCCCAGCATTTT. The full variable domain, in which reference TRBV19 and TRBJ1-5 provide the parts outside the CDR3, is DGGITQSPKYLFRKEGQNVTLSCEQNLNHDAMYWYRQDPGQGLRLIYYSQIVNDFQKGDIAEGYSVSREKKESFPLTVTSAQKNPTAFYLCASSIRQGANQPQHFGDGTRLSIL.

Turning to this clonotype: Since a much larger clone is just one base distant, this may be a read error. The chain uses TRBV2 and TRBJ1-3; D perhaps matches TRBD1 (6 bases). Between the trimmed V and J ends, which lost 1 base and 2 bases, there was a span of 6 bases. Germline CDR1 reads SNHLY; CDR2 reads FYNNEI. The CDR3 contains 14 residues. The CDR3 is CASSEDRAGNTIYF. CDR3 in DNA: TGTGCCAGCAGTGAAGACAGGGCTGGAAACACCATATATTTT. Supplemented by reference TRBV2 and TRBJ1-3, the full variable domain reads EPEVTQTPSHQVTQMGQEVILRCVPISNHLYFYWYRQILGQKVEFLVSFYNNEISEKSEIFDDQFSVERPDGSNFTLKIRSTKLEDSAMYFCASSEDRAGNTIYFGEGSWLTVV.

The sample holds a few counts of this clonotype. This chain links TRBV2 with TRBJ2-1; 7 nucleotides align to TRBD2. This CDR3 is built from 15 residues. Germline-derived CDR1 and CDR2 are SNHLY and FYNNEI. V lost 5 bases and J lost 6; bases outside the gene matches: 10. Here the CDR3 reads CASSPGSSGGNEQFF. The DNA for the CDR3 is TGTGCCAGCAGTCCCGGGAGTTCGGGGGGCAATGAGCAGTTCTTC.

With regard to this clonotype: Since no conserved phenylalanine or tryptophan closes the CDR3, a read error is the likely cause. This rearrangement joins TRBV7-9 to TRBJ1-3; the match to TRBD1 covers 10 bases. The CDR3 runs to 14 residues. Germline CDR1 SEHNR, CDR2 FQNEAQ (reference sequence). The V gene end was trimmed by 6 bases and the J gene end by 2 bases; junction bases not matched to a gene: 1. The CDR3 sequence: CASSDRGPGNTIYS. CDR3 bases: TGTGCCAGCAGTGACAGGGGGCCTGGAAACACCATATATTCT.

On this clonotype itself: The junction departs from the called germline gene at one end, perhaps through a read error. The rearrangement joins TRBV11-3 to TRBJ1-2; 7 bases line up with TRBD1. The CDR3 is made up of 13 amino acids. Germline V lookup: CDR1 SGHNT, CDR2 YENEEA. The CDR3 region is CASSQGDNYGYAF. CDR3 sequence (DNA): TGTGCCAGCAGCCAGGGGGATAACTATGGCTACGCCTTC.